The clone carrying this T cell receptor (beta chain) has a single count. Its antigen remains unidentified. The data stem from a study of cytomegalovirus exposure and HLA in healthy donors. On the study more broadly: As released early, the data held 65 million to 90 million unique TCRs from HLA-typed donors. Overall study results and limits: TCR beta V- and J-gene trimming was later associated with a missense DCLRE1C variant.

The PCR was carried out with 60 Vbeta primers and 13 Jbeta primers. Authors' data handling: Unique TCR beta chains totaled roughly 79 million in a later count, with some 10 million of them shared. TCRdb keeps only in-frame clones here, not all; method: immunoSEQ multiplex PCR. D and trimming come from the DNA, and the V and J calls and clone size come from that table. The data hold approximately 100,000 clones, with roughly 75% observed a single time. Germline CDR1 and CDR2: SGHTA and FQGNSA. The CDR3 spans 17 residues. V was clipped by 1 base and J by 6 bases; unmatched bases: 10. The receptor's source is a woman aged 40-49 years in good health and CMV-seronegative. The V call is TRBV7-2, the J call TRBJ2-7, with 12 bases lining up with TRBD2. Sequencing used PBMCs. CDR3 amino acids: CASSLVTSGSLSSEQYF. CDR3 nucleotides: TGTGCCAGCAGCTTAGTGACTAGCGGGAGCCTATCTAGCGAGCAGTACTTC. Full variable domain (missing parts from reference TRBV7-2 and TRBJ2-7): GAGVSQSPSNKVTEKGKDVELRCDPISGHTALYWYRQSLGQGLEFLIYFQGNSAPDKSGLPSDRFSAERTGGSVSTLTIQRTQQEDSAVYLCASSLVTSGSLSSEQYFGPGTRLTVT.